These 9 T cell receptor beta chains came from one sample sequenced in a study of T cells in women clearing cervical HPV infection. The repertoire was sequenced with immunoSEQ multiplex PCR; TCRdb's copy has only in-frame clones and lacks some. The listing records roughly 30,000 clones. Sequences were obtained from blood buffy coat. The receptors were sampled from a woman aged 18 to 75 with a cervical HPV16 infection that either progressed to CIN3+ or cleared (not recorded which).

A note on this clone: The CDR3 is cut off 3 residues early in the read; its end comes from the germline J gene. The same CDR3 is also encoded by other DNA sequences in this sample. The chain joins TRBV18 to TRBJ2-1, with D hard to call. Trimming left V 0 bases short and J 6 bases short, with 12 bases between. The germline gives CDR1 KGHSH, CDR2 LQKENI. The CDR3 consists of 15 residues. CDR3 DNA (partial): TGTGCCAGCTCACCACCCGCCAGAAACATCAATGAG. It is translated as CASSPPARNINE. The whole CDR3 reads CASSPPARNINEQFF. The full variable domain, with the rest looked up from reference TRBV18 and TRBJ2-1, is NAGVMQNPRHLVRRRGQEARLRCSPMKGHSHVYWYRQLPEEGLKFMVYLQKENIIDESGMPKERFSAEFPKEGPSILRIQQVVRGDSAAYFCASSPPARNINEQFFGPGTRLTVL.

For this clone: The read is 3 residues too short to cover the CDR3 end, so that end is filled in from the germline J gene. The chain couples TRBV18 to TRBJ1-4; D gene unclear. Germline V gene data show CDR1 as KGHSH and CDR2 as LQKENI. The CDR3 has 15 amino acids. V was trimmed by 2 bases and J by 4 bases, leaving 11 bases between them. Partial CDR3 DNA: TGTGCCAGCTCACCAAGGCAGGCGCTTAATGAAAAA. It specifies CASSPRQALNEK. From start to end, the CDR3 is CASSPRQALNEKLFF.

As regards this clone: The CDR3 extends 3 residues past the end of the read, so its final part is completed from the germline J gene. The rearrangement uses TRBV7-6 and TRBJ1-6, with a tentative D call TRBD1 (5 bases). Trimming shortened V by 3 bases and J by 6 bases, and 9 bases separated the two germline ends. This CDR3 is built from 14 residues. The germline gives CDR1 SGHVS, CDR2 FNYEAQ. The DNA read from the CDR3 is TGTGCCAGCAGCTTTCAGGGCTCTAATTCACCC. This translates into CASSFQGSNSP. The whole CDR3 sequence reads CASSFQGSNSPLHF.

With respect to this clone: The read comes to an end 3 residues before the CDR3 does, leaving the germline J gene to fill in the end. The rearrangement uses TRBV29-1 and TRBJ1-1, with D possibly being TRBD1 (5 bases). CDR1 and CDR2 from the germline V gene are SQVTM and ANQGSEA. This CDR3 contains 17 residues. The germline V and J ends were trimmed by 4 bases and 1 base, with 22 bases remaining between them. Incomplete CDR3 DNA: TGCAGCGTTGGAGAGTCCAATGGGGACTTTTGGAACACTGAA. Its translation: CSVGESNGDFWNTE. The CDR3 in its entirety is CSVGESNGDFWNTEAFF.

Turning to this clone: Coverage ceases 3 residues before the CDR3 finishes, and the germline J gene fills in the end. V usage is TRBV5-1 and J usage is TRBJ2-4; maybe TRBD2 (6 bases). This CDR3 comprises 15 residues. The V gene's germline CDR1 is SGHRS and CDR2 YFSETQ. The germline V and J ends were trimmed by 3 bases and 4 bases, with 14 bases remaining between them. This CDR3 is CASSSGGGSKNIQYF. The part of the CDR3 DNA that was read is TGCGCCAGCAGCTCGGGTGGGGGGAGTAAAAACATT.

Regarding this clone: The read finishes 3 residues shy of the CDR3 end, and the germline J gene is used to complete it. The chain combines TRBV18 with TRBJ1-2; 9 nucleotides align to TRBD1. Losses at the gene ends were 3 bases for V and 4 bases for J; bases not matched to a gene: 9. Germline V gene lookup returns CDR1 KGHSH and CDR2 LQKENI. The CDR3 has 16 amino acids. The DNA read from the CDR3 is TGTGCCAGCTCACCCCCCGGGACAGGGATGGCCTATGGC. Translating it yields CASSPPGTGMAYG. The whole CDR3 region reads CASSPPGTGMAYGYTF.

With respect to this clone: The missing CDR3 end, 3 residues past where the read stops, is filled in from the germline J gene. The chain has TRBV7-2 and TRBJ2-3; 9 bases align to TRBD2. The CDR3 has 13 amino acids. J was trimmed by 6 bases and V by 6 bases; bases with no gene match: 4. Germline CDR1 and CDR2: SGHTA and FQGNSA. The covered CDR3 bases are TGTGCCAGCAGGTATAGCGGGAGCGATACG. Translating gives CASRYSGSDT. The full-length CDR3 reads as CASRYSGSDTQYF.

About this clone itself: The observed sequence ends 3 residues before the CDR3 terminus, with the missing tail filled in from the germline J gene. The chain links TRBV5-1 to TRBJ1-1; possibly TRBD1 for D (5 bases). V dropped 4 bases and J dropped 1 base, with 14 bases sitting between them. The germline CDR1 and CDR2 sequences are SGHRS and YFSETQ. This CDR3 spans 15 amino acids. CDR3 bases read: TGCGCCAGCAGCCCACAGGCTACCGGGAACACTGAA. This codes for CASSPQATGNTE. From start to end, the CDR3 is CASSPQATGNTEAFF.

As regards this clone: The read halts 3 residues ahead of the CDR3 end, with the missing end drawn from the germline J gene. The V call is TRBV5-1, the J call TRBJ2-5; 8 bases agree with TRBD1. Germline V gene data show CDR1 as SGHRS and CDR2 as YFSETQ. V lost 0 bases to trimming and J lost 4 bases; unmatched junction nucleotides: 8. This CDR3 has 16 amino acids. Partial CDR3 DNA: TGCGCCAGCAGCTTGGGATACAGGGGGAAGAGAGAGACC. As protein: CASSLGYRGKRET. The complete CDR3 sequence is CASSLGYRGKRETQYF.